This entry lists 14 T cell receptor beta chains sequenced from one sample in a study of cytomegalovirus exposure and HLA in healthy donors (dated by TCRdb to 2016 to 2017). The library came from the immunoSEQ multiplex PCR assay. For the multiplex PCR, a mixture combining 60 forward primers for TCR Vbeta segments and 13 reverse primers for TCR Jbeta segments was used. TCRdb limited this immuneACCESS table to in-frame rearrangements with V and J called. A share of clones is missing; checked studies link under half to unresolved V genes, and the rest is unexplained. The record for this sample contains about 33,000 clones. Roughly 3.2% of the sample is taken by the ten largest. Source material: PBMCs. Receptors originate from a man aged 40-50 years in good health and CMV-seronegative.

The rearrangement uses TRBV5-1 and TRBJ2-1, with a weak D call TRBD1 (5 bases). The CDR3 runs 11 residues. Trimming took 4 bases from V and 8 from J, leaving 7 bases between them. Germline V lookup: CDR1 SGHRS, CDR2 YFSETQ. In DNA, the CDR3 is TGCGCCAGCAGCATAGGGGATGAGCAGTTCTTC. Its translation is CASSIGDEQFF.

This chain joins TRBV7-3 and TRBJ1-5; D uncertain. The CDR3 runs to 13 residues. CDR1 and CDR2 (germline): SGHTA, FQGTGA. V was clipped by 5 bases and J by 14 bases, with 19 bases between them. The CDR3 sequence is CASSLSSDDHKHF. The CDR3 nucleotides are TGTGCCAGCAGCCTCAGTAGCGACGATCATAAGCATTTT.

The rearrangement joins TRBV4-1 to TRBJ2-3; 13 bases align to TRBD2. The germline gives CDR1 MGHRA, CDR2 YSYEKL. With 1 base clipped from V and 4 bases from J, the junction kept 5 bases outside the gene matches. CDR3 length: 17 amino acids. The CDR3 is CASSQVRTSGSADTQYF. CDR3 DNA sequence: TGCGCCAGCAGCCAAGTCCGGACTAGCGGGAGCGCAGATACGCAGTATTTT.

The V and J genes are TRBV9 and TRBJ1-3; D perhaps matches TRBD1 (6 bases). The length of the CDR3 is 15 residues. The V end was cut by 0 bases, the J end by 2 bases, with 9 bases between. CDR1 is SGDLS, CDR2 YYNGEE, per germline. The CDR3 spells CASSVVAGAGNTIYF. The DNA for the CDR3 is TGTGCCAGCAGCGTAGTTGCAGGGGCTGGAAACACCATATATTTT.

V is TRBV25-1 and J is TRBJ1-2; 7 bases are a match to TRBD1. In germline, CDR1 is MGHDK, CDR2 SYGVNS. V gave up 1 base and J gave up 6 bases; unmatched junction bases: 8. This CDR3 comprises 15 residues. In nucleotides, the CDR3 is TGTGCCAGCAGTGAATCGATACAGGGGACGAATGGCTACACCTTC. This sequence encodes CASSESIQGTNGYTF.

The chain couples TRBV18 to TRBJ1-5, with TRBD1 identical over 8 bases. J lost 7 bases, V lost 5 bases, and 7 bases had no gene match. CDR3 size: 14 residues. CDR1 KGHSH and CDR2 LQKENI come from the germline V gene. CDR3 amino acids: CASSGGQGWQPQHF. The CDR3 DNA follows: TGTGCCAGCTCAGGCGGACAGGGTTGGCAGCCCCAGCATTTT.

This CDR3 is CASSFGLAGGETYEQYF. CDR3 in DNA: TGCGCCAGCAGCTTCGGACTAGCGGGAGGCGAAACGTACGAGCAGTACTTC. V and J are TRBV5-1 and TRBJ2-7; 14 bases fit TRBD2. Per germline, CDR1 SGHRS and CDR2 YFSETQ. The CDR3 length is 17 residues. V gave up 2 bases and J gave up 4 bases; unmatched junction bases: 8.

V is TRBV5-1 and J is TRBJ2-1, with 10 bases aligning to TRBD2. The CDR3 is made up of 15 amino acids. The V segment lost 1 base and the J segment 8 bases; nucleotides outside the gene matches: 6. Germline CDR1 reads SGHRS; CDR2 reads YFSETQ. The CDR3 DNA reads TGCGCCAGCAGCTTGCCACTAGCGGGAATCGATGAGCAGTTCTTC. This gives the protein CASSLPLAGIDEQFF.

CDR3 in DNA: TGTGCCAGCAGCCCATTTGCCGACAGCTCCTACGAGCAGTACTTC. Its translation: CASSPFADSSYEQYF. This chain links TRBV11-2 with TRBJ2-7; D might be TRBD1 (5 bases). Germline-derived CDR1 and CDR2 are SGHAT and FQNNGV. V dropped 5 bases and J dropped 0 bases, with 14 bases sitting between them. The CDR3 has 15 amino acids.

The rearrangement links TRBV6-6 to TRBJ1-1; 10 nucleotides line up with TRBD1. Per the germline V gene, CDR1 is MNHNY and CDR2 is SVGAGI (reference sequence). The CDR3 is 16 amino acids. V was pared by 4 bases and J by 3 bases, with 8 bases of the junction left unmatched. The CDR3 spells CASSSMTGGADTEAFF. The DNA of the CDR3 is TGTGCCAGCAGTTCCATGACAGGGGGCGCGGACACTGAAGCTTTCTTT.

This chain joins TRBV7-2 and TRBJ2-5; D may be TRBD1 (6 bases). This CDR3 has 11 amino acids. Deletions cut 4 bases from V and 8 bases from J, with 8 bases between. Germline-derived CDR1 and CDR2 are SGHTA and FQGNSA. The CDR3 spells CASSSGQTQYF. CDR3 coding DNA: TGTGCCAGCAGCTCGGGACAAACCCAGTACTTC.

In the case of this clone: The identical CDR3 is also encoded by other nucleotide sequences in the sample. This chain uses TRBV30 with TRBJ1-5; maybe TRBD1 (5 bases). Germline CDR1 and CDR2: GTSNPN and SVGIG (reference sequence). Trimming stripped 0 bases from V and 4 bases from J, with 10 bases between. This CDR3 is 14 amino acids long. The CDR3 nucleotides are TGTGCCTGGAGTGTACTAACAGGTAATCAGCCCCAGCATTTT. This sequence encodes CAWSVLTGNQPQHF.

This sequence joins TRBV5-1 and TRBJ1-1; TRBD1 is a possible D gene (5 bases). V lost 0 bases and J lost 10, with 13 bases in between. The length of the CDR3 is 13 residues. The V gene's germline CDR1 is SGHRS and CDR2 YFSETQ. CDR3 in amino acids: CASSLEAGTRAFF. Written as DNA, the CDR3 is TGCGCCAGCAGCTTGGAGGCAGGGACTAGAGCTTTCTTT.

The chain combines TRBV11-3 with TRBJ1-3, with a tentative D call TRBD1 (5 bases). The CDR3 is made up of 13 amino acids. The V gene's germline CDR1 is SGHNT and CDR2 YENEEA. Trimming shortened V by 3 bases and J by 9 bases, and 12 bases separated the two germline ends. The CDR3 is CASSLPQDPTIYF. CDR3 DNA sequence: TGTGCCAGCAGCTTGCCACAGGATCCCACCATATATTTT.